This T cell receptor (beta chain) was obtained from a study of blood T cell repertoires in COVID-19. The CDR3 loop spans 14 amino acids. It was during active infection that Seattle patients were enrolled and then longitudinally followed. Assay: immunoSEQ multiplex PCR; the TCRdb copy retains only in-frame clones and omits some. In the table there are some 58,000 clones, over 75% of which are singletons. The chain recombines TRBV21-1 with TRBJ2-7; the DNA was not used to check the table's D call, TRBD2. TRBV21-1 is assigned pseudogene status. Specimen: peripheral blood. This clonotype was sampled from a man in his sixties with COVID-19, enrolled during active disease. The CDR3 DNA is TGTGCCAGCACGAGACTAGCGGGGTTTCGCGAGCAGTACTTC. It encodes CASTRLAGFREQYF.